This T cell receptor (beta chain) emerged from a study of T-cell reconstitution after alpha-beta-depleted transplantation in children. This clonotype has a handful of counts. The TCRbeta library incorporated unique molecular identifiers. TCRdb recomputed calls from the PCR reads with MiXCR, one row per CDR3 protein. The sample records around 200,000 distinct CDR3 sequences, under 8.5% being singletons. The CDR3 spans 14 residues. The germline V and J ends were trimmed by 2 bases and 5 bases, with 13 bases remaining between them. CDR1 and CDR2 (germline): SGHRS, YFSETQ. Material: PBMCs, mostly from graft donor cells, obtained 360 days after TCRalphabeta/CD19-depleted stem cell transplant. The origin of this receptor is a male patient aged 2-9 years who had a stem cell transplant for acute myeloid leukemia, so the T cells may come from the graft donor. The V gene is TRBV5-1, the J gene TRBJ2-5; D may be TRBD1 (6 bases). The CDR3 region is CASSLAGVWETQYF. The DNA of the CDR3 is TGCGCCAGCAGCTTAGCAGGGGTCTGGGAGACCCAGTACTTC.